This T cell receptor (beta chain) appears in the sequencing data of a study of T cell responses to AZD1222 COVID-19 vaccine. Sequencing was performed with immunoSEQ multiplex PCR; in TCRdb, only in-frame clones are kept and a portion is missing. The sample consists of 130,000 to 150,000 clones, 80% to 95% of them appearing once. Regarding the study as a whole: When two AZD1222 doses had been given, Spike-specific TCR breadth and depth rose. A mostly white British donor set with more females was recruited, and clonal diversity was possibly underestimated.

Worth noting for this clone: The antigen is unknown.

V lost 7 bases and J lost 2, with 15 bases in between. CDR3 length equals 15 residues. The germline CDR1 and CDR2 sequences are MDHEN and SYDVKM. The chain links TRBV28 to TRBJ1-5; D call uncertain. The receptor was isolated from an adult in good health. Source: peripheral blood, taken on day 0 of AZD1222 vaccination. The CDR3 spells CASTPGTSGNQPQHF. The CDR3 coding sequence is TGTGCCAGCACCCCAGGCACCAGCGGCAATCAGCCCCAGCATTTT.